The subject of this entry is one T cell receptor beta chain. The source of the sample is a study of human CD8 memory T cell subsets. The CDR3 is 13 residues long. Germline V gives CDR1 SGHKS, CDR2 YYEKEE (reference sequence). The identity of TPEX cells was that of CCR7+ PD-1+ TIGIT+ early memory CD8+ T cells with exhausted-like traits. The starting material, duplicate vials of about 150,000 sorted CD8+ T cells per subset, provided the RNA. Sequencing libraries of TCR beta were made by UMI-labeled 5' RACE. TCRdb re-called the 5' RACE reads; every CDR3 protein appears as one record, without DNA. The data include fewer than 9,500 distinct CDR3 sequences; the top ten clones carry roughly a quarter.

The TCR was taken from a human donor in good health. The sequenced sample consisted of CD8+ T cells from PBMCs. The genes are TRBV5-5 and TRBJ2-1. This CDR3 reads CASSVRQYNEQFF.